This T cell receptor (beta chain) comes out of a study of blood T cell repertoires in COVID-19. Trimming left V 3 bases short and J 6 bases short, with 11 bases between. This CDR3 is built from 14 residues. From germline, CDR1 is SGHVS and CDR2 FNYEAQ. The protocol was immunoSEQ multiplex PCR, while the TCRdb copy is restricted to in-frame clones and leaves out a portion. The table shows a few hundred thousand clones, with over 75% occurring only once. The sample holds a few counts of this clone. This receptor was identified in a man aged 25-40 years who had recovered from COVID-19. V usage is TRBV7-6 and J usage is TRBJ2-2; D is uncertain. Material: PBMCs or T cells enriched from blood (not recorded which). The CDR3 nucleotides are TGTGCCAGCAGCTTCTTAACGGTCTCCGGGGAGCTGTTTTTT. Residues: CASSFLTVSGELFF.